This T cell receptor (beta chain) was identified in a study of human T cells and chemical hapten exposure. Study-wide context: Epicutaneous patch tests delivered 0.01% DPC to the upper back, with evaluation at 6 days.

The time point is: patch test 3, about 24 weeks after DPC sensitization. The treatment is: therapeutic diphenylcyclopropenone sensitization with weekly scalp DPC. Deletions cut 9 bases from V and 1 base from J, with 13 bases between. This CDR3 region has 13 residues. Germline lookup yields CDR1 SGHAT and CDR2 FQDESV (reference sequence). In the authors' workflow: With a range of about 23,224 to 750,000, the median per sample was roughly 95,000 TCRs. TCRdb processed the RACE reads anew with MiXCR; each CDR3 protein has one entry. The V and J calls reflect TCRdb's pipeline rather than the authors' work. This sample yields roughly 200,000 distinct CDR3 sequences, of which about 22% are seen a single time; 2.5% belongs to the top ten. Whole-study results and caveats: Counts of TCRs above 1 in 1000 frequency stayed unchanged with DPC sensitization. Compared to controls, expanded TCRs made significantly more large clusters of similar CDR3s.

As to this clonotype: What it binds is not known.

The J gene is TRBJ2-7, the V gene TRBV11-1; D gene ambiguous. The clonotype was recovered from a woman aged 40 to 50 with alopecia areata. Some clones in this sample may be carry-over from other donors' samples. The specimen was whole blood, collected in connection with sensitization to the hapten diphenylcyclopropenone (DPC). This CDR3 reads CASAASGSYEQYF. CDR3 coding DNA: TGTGCCAGTGCAGCCTCCGGATCCTACGAGCAGTACTTC.